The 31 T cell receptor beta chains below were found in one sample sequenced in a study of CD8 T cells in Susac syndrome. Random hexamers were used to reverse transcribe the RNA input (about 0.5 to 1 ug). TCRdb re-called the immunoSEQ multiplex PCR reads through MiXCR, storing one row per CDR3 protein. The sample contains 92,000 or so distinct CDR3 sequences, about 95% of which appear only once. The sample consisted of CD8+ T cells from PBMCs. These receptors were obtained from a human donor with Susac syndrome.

In DNA, the CDR3 is TGTGCCAGCAGCTTGTTGGACGGAGCAACTAATGAAAAACTGTTTTTT. It yields the protein CASSLLDGATNEKLFF. V is TRBV5-6 and J is TRBJ1-4; D uncertain. CDR3 size: 16 residues. V lost 1 base and J lost 0, with 10 bases in between. Germline CDR1 SGHDT, CDR2 YYEEEE.

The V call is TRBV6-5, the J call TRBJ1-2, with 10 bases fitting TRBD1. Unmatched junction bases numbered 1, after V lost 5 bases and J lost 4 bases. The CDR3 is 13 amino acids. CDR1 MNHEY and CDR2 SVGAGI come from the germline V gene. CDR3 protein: CASSRTGGYGYTF. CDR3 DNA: TGTGCCAGCAGTAGGACAGGGGGCTATGGCTACACCTTC.

In DNA form, the CDR3 reads TGTGCCAGCAGCTTAGGCGTGGGTTTCACTGAAGCTTTCTTT. Encoded protein: CASSLGVGFTEAFF. The chain has TRBV7-9 and TRBJ1-1; D uncertain. The germline V and J ends were trimmed by 1 base and 4 bases, with 10 bases remaining between them. This CDR3 contains 14 residues. The V gene's germline CDR1 is SEHNR and CDR2 FQNEAQ (reference sequence).

CDR3 region: CASSRRGQRDGTDTQYF. CDR3 DNA sequence: TGTGCCAGCAGCCGGAGGGGACAGCGGGATGGGACAGATACGCAGTATTTT. This chain uses TRBV13 with TRBJ2-3; D might be TRBD1 or TRBD2, each matching 7 bases. V was clipped by 5 bases and J by 3 bases, with 21 bases between them. CDR3 length: 17 amino acids. Germline values: CDR1 PRHDT, CDR2 FYEKMQ (reference sequence). Supplemented by reference TRBV13 and TRBJ2-3, the full variable domain reads AAGVIQSPRHLIKEKRETATLKCYPIPRHDTVYWYQQGPGQDPQFLISFYEKMQSDKGSIPDRFSAQQFSDYHSELNMSSLELGDSALYFCASSRRGQRDGTDTQYFGPGTRLTVL.

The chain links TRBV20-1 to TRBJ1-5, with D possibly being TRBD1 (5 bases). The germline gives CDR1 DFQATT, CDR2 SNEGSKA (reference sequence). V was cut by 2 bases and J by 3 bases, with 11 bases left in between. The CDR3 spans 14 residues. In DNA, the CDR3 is TGCAGTGCTAGAAAGGGGCGCGACAATCAGCCCCAGCATTTT. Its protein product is CSARKGRDNQPQHF.

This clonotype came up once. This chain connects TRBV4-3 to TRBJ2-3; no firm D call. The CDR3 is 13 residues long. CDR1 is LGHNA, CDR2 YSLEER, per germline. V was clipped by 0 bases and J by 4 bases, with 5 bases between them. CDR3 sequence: CASSQESADTQYF. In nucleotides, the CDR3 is TGCGCCAGCAGCCAAGAAAGCGCAGATACGCAGTATTTT.

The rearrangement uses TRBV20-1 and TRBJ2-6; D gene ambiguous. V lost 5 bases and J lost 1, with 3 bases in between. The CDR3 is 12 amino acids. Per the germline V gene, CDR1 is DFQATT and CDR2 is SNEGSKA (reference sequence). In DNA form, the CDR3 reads TGCAGTGCTCCTTCTGGGGCCAACGTCCTGACTTTC. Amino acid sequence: CSAPSGANVLTF.

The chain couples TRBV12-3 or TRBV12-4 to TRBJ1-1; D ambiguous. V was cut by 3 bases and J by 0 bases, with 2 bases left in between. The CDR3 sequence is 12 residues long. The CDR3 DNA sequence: TGTGCCAGCAGTTTCCTGAACACTGAAGCTTTCTTT. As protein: CASSFLNTEAFF.

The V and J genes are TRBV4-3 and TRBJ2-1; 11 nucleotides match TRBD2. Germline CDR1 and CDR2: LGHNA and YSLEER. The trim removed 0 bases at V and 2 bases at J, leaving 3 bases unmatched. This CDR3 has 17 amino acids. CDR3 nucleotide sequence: TGCGCCAGCAGCCAAGATAGGGGACTAGCGGCCTACAATGAGCAGTTCTTC. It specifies CASSQDRGLAAYNEQFF.

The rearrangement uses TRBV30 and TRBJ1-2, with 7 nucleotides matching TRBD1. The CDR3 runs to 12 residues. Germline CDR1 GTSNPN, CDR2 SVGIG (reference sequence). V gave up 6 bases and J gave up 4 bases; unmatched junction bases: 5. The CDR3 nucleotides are TGTGCCTGTTCAGGGGGAGTCTATGGCTACACCTTC. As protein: CACSGGVYGYTF.

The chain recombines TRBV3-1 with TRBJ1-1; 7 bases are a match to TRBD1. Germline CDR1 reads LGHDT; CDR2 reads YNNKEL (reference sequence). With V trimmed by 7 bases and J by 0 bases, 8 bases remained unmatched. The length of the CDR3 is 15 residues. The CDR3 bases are TGTGCCAGCACCTTAGGGGGCTCAATGAACACTGAAGCTTTCTTT. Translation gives CASTLGGSMNTEAFF.

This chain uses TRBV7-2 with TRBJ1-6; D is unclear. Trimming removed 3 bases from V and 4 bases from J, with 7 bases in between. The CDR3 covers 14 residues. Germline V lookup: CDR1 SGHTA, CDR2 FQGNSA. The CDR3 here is CASSLDGYNSPLHF. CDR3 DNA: TGTGCCAGCAGCTTGGACGGTTATAATTCACCCCTCCACTTT.

CDR3 loop: CASTRLAWGNEQFF. CDR3 nucleotides: TGTGCCAGCACCCGACTAGCATGGGGCAATGAGCAGTTCTTC. The chain uses TRBV2 and TRBJ2-1; 7 positions match TRBD2. This CDR3 region has 14 residues. Germline V lookup: CDR1 SNHLY, CDR2 FYNNEI. The V and J ends lost 7 bases and 6 bases, in that order; junction bases with no gene match: 9.

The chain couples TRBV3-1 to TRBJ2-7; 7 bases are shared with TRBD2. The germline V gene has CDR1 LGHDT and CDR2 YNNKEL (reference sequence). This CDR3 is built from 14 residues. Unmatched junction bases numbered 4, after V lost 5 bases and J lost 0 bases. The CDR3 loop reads CASSGGGGSYEQYF. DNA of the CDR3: TGTGCCAGCAGCGGTGGCGGGGGCTCCTACGAGCAGTACTTC.

The CDR3 region is CASSYRVGQGVNQPQHF. CDR3 in DNA: TGTGCCAGCAGTTACCGAGTGGGACAGGGGGTTAATCAGCCCCAGCATTTT. J is TRBJ1-5 and V is TRBV6-2 or TRBV6-3, with 11 bases matching TRBD1. The trim removed 2 bases at V and 4 bases at J, leaving 7 bases unmatched. The CDR3 has 17 amino acids. Germline V CDR1 and CDR2: MNHEY, SVGEGT.

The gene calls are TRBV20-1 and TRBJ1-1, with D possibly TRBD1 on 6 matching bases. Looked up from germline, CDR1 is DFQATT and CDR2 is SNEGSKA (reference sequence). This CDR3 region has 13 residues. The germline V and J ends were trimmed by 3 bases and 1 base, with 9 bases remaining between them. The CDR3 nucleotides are TGCAGTGCTAGGGCGACAGGGAACACTGAAGCTTTCTTT. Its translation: CSARATGNTEAFF.

The CDR3 DNA follows: TGTGCCAGCAGTGTAGAGGGGAGTACCAACTATGGCTACACCTTC. It codes for CASSVEGSTNYGYTF. V usage is TRBV2 and J usage is TRBJ1-2, with D perhaps TRBD1 (5 bases). The V gene lost 4 bases and the J gene lost 2 bases, with 14 bases spanning the gap. The CDR3 covers 15 residues. Germline V lookup: CDR1 SNHLY, CDR2 FYNNEI.

CDR3 bases: TGCAGTGCAATAGACAGGGTGGCTCAGCCCCAGCATTTT. It translates to CSAIDRVAQPQHF. The rearrangement joins TRBV20-1 to TRBJ1-5, with 7 bases matching TRBD1. The V and J ends lost 6 bases and 6 bases, in that order; junction bases with no gene match: 8. CDR1 DFQATT and CDR2 SNEGSKA come from the germline V gene (reference sequence). The CDR3 sequence is 13 residues long.

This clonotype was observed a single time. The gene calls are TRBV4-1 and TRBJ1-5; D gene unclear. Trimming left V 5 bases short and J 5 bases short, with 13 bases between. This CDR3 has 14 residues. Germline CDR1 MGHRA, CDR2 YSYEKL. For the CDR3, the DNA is TGCGCCAGCAGCTTGCCCCGGGCCGATCAGCCCCAGCATTTT. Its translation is CASSLPRADQPQHF.

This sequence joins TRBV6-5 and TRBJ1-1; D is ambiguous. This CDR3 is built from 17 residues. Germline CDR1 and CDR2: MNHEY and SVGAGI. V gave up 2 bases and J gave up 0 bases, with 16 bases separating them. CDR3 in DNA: TGTGCCAGCAGTTACGACCCACCCGGAAAGATGAACACTGAAGCTTTCTTT. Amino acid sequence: CASSYDPPGKMNTEAFF.

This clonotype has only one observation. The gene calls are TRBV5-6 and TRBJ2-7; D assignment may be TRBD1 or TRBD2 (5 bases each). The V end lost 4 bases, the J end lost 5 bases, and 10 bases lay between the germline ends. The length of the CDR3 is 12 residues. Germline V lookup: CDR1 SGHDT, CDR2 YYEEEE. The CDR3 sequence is CASSGVGDEQYF. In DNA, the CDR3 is TGTGCCAGCAGCGGGGTGGGGGACGAGCAGTACTTC.

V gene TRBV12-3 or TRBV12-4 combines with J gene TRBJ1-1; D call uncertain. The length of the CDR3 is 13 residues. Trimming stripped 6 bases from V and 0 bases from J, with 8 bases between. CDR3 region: CASSGSLNTEAFF. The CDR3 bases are TGTGCCAGCAGCGGATCATTGAACACTGAAGCTTTCTTT.

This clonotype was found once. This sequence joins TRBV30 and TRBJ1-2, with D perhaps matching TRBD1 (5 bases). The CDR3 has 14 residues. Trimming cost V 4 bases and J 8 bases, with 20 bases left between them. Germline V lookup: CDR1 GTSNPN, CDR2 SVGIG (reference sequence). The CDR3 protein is CAWNSRGSLGGYTF. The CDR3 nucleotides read TGTGCCTGGAACTCAAGGGGATCGTTGGGGGGCTACACCTTC.

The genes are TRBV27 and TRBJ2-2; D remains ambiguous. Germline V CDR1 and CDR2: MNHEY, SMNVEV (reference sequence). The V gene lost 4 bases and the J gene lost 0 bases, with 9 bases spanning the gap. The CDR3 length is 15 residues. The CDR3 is CASSSAIPNTGELFF. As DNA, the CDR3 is TGTGCCAGCAGTTCGGCAATCCCGAACACCGGGGAGCTGTTTTTT.

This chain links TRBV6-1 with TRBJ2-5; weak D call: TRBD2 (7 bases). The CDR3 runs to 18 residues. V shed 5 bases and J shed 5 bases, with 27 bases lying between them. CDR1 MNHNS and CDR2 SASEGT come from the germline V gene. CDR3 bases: TGTGCCAGCAGTAAACGAAGGGGGGGGCGAAAGAATTTGGAGACCCAGTACTTC. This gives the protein CASSKRRGGRKNLETQYF.

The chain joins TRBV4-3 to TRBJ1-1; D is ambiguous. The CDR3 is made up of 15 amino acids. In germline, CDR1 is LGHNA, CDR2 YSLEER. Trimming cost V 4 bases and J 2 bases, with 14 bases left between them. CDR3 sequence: CASSPDKGVNTEAFF. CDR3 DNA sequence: TGCGCCAGCAGCCCAGATAAAGGAGTAAACACTGAAGCTTTCTTT.

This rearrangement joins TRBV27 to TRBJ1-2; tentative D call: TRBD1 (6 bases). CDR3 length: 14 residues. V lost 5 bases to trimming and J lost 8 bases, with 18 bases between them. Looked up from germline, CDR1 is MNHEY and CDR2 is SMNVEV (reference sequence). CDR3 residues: CASSPYQGQDGYTF. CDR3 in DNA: TGTGCCAGCAGTCCCTACCAGGGGCAGGACGGCTACACCTTC.

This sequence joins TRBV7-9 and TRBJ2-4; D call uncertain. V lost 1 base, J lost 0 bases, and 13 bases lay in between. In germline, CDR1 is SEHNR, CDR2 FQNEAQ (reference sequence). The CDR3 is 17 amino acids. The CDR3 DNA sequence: TGTGCCAGCAGCTTAGTGCCGATCCAGGTAGCCAAAAACATTCAGTACTTC. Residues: CASSLVPIQVAKNIQYF. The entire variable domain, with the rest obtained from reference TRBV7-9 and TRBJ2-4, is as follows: DTGVSQNPRHKITKRGQNVTFRCDPISEHNRLYWYRQTLGQGPEFLTYFQNEAQLEKSRLLSDRFSAERPKGSFSTLEIQRTEQGDSAMYLCASSLVPIQVAKNIQYFGAGTRLSVL.

The CDR3 DNA is TGCAGTGCTATGGGTGGGACAGGAGAGACCCAGTACTTC. Its translation is CSAMGGTGETQYF. The chain links TRBV20-1 to TRBJ2-5, with TRBD1 matching 8 bases. The germline V gene encodes CDR1 DFQATT and CDR2 SNEGSKA (reference sequence). The CDR3 totals 13 residues. The V gene end was trimmed by 4 bases and the J gene end by 4 bases; junction bases not matched to a gene: 5.

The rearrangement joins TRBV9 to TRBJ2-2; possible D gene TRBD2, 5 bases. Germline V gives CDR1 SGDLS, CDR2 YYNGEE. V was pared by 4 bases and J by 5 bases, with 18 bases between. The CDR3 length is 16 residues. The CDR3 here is CASSPDPLGRTGELFF. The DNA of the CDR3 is TGTGCCAGCAGCCCCGACCCACTAGGACGGACCGGGGAGCTGTTTTTT.

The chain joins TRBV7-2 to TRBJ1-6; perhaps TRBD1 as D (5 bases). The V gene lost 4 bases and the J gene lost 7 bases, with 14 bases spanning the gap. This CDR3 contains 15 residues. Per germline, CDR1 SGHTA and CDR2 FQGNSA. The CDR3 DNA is TGTGCCAGCAGCTCCGCGGGGACGGAAAATTCACCCCTCCACTTT. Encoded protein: CASSSAGTENSPLHF.